This TCR beta chain was sequenced during a study of T cell repertoires in cytomegalovirus infection. At the level of the study: It was the public TCR beta signatures that indicated both CMV infection and matching HLA type. Study-level points and caveats: Cumulative public TCR beta family frequency identified carriers of CMV plus the relevant HLA.

TCRdb reprocessed the reads via MiXCR and lists one record per CDR3 protein. Here the sample spans 71,000 or so distinct CDR3 sequences, 20% to 25% being singletons. This clonotype was counted only a few times. Its matching antigen is unknown. This receptor was taken from a human donor in good health (CMV status not recorded). Some clones in this sample may be carry-over from other donors' samples. Sample: CD8+ T cells from cultured PBMCs, taken from culture after CMV antigen stimulation.

CDR3 DNA sequence: TGTGCCAGCAGCCCCCCAGTGGGGTATGGCTACACCTTC. Its protein is CASSPPVGYGYTF. V and J are TRBV7-9 and TRBJ1-2; D not resolved. V was cut by 5 bases and J by 5 bases, with 12 bases left in between. Looked up from germline, CDR1 is SEHNR and CDR2 is FQNEAQ (reference sequence). The CDR3 is made up of 13 amino acids.